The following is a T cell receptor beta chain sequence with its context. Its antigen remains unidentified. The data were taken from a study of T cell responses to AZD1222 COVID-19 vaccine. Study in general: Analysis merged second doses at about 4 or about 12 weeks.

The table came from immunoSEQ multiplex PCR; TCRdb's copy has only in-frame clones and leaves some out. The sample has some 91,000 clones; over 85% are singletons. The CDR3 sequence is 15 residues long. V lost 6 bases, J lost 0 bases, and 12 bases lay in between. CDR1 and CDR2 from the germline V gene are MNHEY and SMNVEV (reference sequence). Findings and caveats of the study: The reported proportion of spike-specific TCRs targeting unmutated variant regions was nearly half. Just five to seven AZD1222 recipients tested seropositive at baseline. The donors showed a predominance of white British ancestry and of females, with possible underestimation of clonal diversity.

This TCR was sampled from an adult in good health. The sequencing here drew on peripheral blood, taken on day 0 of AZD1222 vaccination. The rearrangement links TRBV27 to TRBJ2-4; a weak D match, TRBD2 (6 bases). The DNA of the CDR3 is TGTGCCAGCAGACCGGACTACCGAGCCAAAAACATTCAGTACTTC. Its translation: CASRPDYRAKNIQYF.